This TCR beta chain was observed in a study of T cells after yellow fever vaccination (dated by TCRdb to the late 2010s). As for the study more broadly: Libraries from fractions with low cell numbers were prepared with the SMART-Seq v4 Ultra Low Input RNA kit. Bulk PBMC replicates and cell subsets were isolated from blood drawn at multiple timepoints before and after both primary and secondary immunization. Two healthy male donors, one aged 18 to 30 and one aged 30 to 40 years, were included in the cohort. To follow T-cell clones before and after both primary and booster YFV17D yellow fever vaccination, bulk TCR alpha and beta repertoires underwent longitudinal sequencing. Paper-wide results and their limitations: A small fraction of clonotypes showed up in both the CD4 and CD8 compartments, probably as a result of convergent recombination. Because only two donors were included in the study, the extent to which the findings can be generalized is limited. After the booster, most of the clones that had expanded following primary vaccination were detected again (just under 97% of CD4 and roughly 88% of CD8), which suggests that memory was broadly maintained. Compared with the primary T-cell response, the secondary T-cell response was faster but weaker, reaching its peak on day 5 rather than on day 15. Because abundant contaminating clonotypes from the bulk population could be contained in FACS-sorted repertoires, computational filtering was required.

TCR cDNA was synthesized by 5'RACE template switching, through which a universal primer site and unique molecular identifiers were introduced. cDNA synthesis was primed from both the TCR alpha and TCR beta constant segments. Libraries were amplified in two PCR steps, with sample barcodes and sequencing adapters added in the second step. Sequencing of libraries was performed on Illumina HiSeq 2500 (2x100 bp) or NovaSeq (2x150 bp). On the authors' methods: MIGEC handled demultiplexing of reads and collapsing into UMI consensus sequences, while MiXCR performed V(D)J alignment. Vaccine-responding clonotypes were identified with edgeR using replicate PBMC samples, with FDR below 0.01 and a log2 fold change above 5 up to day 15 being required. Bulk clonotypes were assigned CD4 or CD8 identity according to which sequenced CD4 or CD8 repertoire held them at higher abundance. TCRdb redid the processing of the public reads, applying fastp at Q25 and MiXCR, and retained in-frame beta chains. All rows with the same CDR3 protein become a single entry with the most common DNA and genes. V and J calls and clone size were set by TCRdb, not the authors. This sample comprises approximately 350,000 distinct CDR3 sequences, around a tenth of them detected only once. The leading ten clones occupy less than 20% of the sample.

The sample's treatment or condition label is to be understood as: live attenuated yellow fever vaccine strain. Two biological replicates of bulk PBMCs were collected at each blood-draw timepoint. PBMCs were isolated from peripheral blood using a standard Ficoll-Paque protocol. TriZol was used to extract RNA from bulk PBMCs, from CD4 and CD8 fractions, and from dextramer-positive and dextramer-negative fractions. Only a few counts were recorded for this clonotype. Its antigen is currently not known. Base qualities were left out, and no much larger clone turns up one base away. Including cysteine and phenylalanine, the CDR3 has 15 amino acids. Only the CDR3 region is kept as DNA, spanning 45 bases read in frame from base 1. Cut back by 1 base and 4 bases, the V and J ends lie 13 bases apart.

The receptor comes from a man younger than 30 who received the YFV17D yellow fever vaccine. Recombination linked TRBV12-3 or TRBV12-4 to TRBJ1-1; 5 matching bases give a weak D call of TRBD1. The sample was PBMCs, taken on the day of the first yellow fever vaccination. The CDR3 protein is CASSLESGAGTEAFF. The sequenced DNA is TGTGCCAGCAGTTTAGAGTCCGGGGCGGGCACTGAAGCTTTCTTT.